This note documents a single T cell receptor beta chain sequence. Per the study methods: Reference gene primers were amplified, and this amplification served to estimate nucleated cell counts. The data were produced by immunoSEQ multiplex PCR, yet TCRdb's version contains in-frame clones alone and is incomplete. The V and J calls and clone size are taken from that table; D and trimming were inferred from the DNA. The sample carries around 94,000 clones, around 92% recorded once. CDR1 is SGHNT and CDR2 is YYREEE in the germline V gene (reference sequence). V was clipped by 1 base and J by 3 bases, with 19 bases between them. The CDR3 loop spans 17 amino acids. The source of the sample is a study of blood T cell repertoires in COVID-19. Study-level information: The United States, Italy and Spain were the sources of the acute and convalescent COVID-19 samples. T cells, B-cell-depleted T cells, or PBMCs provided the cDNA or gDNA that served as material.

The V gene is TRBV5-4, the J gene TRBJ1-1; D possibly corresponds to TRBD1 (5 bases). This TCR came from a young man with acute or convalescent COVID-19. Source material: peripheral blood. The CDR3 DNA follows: TGTGCCAGCAGCTTGATGGGGTCAGGGTATAAGGACACTGAAGCTTTCTTT. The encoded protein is CASSLMGSGYKDTEAFF.